The entry that follows covers one TCR beta chain sequence. This sample was included in a study of type 1 regulatory T cells. TCRdb reprocessed the reads via MiXCR and lists one record per CDR3 protein. The sample holds about 97,000 distinct CDR3 sequences, roughly 28% seen once. This TCR was sampled from a human donor in good health. The sample was CD4+ T cells, either the whole sample or a sorted fraction (not recorded which).

CDR3 region: CSAQVPAGPTGELFF. CDR3 bases: TGCAGTGCTCAAGTTCCGGCGGGACCTACCGGGGAGCTGTTTTTT. The chain carries TRBV20-1 and TRBJ2-2; D might be TRBD2 (6 bases). CDR3 length: 15 residues. V was shortened by 5 bases and J by 5 bases, with 18 bases between the two germline ends. Germline loops: CDR1 DFQATT, CDR2 SNEGSKA (reference sequence).